This is a list of T cell receptor beta chains from one sample in a study of Graves' ophthalmopathy and Graves' hyperthyroidism. One entry per CDR3 protein results from TCRdb running MiXCR on the multiplex PCR reads. The sample lists 1 million to 1.3 million distinct CDR3 sequences; about 40% were seen once. What was sequenced was peripheral blood or thyroid tissue (not recorded which). The receptors shown here come from an adult man with Graves' hyperthyroidism. Both conserved end residues are part of each CDR3. A D gene is named only where the DNA matches it firmly. The size of a clone is reported for some rows only, either as once, few or many, or as a class for expanded clones.

>TRBV7-9|many|TRBJ2-7|TRBD1
CASSLGTGTGYEQYF
TGTGCCAGCAGCTTAGGGACAGGGACAGGTTACGAGCAGTACTTC
>TRBV12-3/TRBV12-4|few|TRBJ1-2|.
CASSFRVLEGYTF
TGTGCCAGCAGCTTTAGGGTTTTGGAGGGCTACACCTTC
>TRBV10-3|.|TRBJ2-1|.
CAIGGTRYNEQFF
TGTGCCATCGGGGGAACTAGGTACAATGAGCAGTTCTTC
>TRBV7-2|many|TRBJ2-2|.
CASRLNALANGELFF
TGTGCCAGCAGATTAAACGCTCTAGCGAACGGGGAGCTGTTTTTT
>TRBV12-3/TRBV12-4|many|TRBJ2-7|.
CASSPSGLNSAEF
TGTGCCAGCAGTCCATCGGGGCTTAACTCGGCGGAATTC
>TRBV20-1|.|TRBJ1-5|.
CSAEDPWDQPQHF
TGCAGTGCGGAAGACCCCTGGGATCAGCCCCAGCATTTT
>TRBV25-1|many|TRBJ2-3|TRBD1
CASGKDRLTDTQYF
TGTGCCAGCGGGAAGGACAGGCTCACAGATACGCAGTATTTT
>TRBV7-9|.|TRBJ2-2|TRBD1
CASRPGQANTGELFF
TGTGCCAGCAGGCCGGGACAGGCGAACACCGGGGAGCTGTTTTTT
>TRBV7-2|many|TRBJ2-7|TRBD2
CASSPSTSVYEQYF
TGTGCCAGCAGCCCGTCGACTAGCGTTTACGAGCAGTACTTC
>TRBV7-2|many|TRBJ2-5|TRBD2
CASSGRGLAGVETQYF
TGTGCCAGCAGCGGCCGGGGACTAGCGGGAGTAGAGACCCAGTACTTC
>TRBV2|.|TRBJ1-4|.
CASRPMTGKLFF
TGTGCCAGCAGGCCTATGACAGGAAAACTGTTTTTT
>TRBV29-1|.|TRBJ2-7|.
CSVEDRGTSSGNGEQYF
TGCAGCGTTGAAGATCGGGGAACGAGCTCTGGAAACGGCGAGCAGTACTTC
>TRBV7-2|many|TRBJ2-7|.
CASSLIGASYEQYF
TGTGCCAGCAGCTTAATCGGGGCCTCCTACGAGCAGTACTTC
>TRBV24-1|.|TRBJ2-5|TRBD1
CATSEARQGKRLTQYF
TGTGCCACCAGTGAAGCAAGACAGGGGAAACGGCTCACCCAGTACTTC
>TRBV25-1|few|TRBJ2-2|TRBD1
CASSTDRAHTGELFF
TGTGCCAGCAGTACGGACAGGGCGCACACCGGGGAGCTGTTTTTT
>TRBV15|many|TRBJ2-7|TRBD1
CATSRDLGGQGTYEQYF
TGTGCCACCAGCAGAGATCTTGGGGGACAGGGGACCTACGAGCAGTACTTC
>TRBV7-9|.|TRBJ2-2|.
CASSLYGTTTGELFF
TGTGCCAGCAGCTTGTACGGGACAACCACCGGGGAGCTGTTTTTT
>TRBV7-2|many|TRBJ1-2|TRBD1
CASSYRTGAVNYGYTF
TGTGCCAGCAGCTACCGGACAGGGGCAGTAAACTATGGCTACACCTTC
>TRBV7-2|few|TRBJ2-7|TRBD1
CASSEPGQGLYEQYF
TGTGCCAGCAGCGAACCGGGACAGGGGCTCTACGAGCAGTACTTC
>TRBV7-9|few|TRBJ1-3|.
CASSAPQGTGYTIYF
TGTGCCAGCAGCGCCCCACAGGGTACGGGGTACACCATATATTTT
>TRBV19|many|TRBJ2-2|.
CASIRGNTGELFF
TGTGCCAGTATAAGGGGGAACACCGGGGAGCTGTTTTTT
>TRBV12-3/TRBV12-4|many|TRBJ2-7|TRBD2
CASSFGGRDYEQYF
TGTGCCAGCAGTTTCGGGGGGAGGGACTACGAGCAGTACTTC
>TRBV9|many|TRBJ2-2|TRBD2
CASRETSGNTGELFF
TGTGCCAGCAGAGAGACTAGCGGAAACACCGGGGAGCTGTTTTTT
>TRBV15|.|TRBJ1-1|TRBD1
CATSKPDRGGGTTEAFF
TGTGCCACCAGCAAACCCGACAGGGGTGGGGGGACGACTGAAGCTTTCTTT
>TRBV20-1|many|TRBJ2-7|TRBD1
CSANDRGAYEQYF
TGCAGTGCTAATGACAGGGGAGCCTACGAGCAGTACTTC
>TRBV10-2|.|TRBJ2-7|.
CASSEPEKRGSVEQYF
TGTGCCAGCAGTGAGCCGGAAAAGAGGGGGTCGGTGGAGCAGTACTTC
>TRBV10-3|many|TRBJ1-1|.
CAISEPQAGNTEAFF
TGTGCCATCAGTGAGCCCCAGGCTGGGAACACTGAAGCTTTCTTT
>TRBV19|.|TRBJ1-1|.
CASILPYTEAFF
TGTGCCAGTATTCTCCCCTACACTGAAGCTTTCTTT
>TRBV12-3/TRBV12-4|few|TRBJ1-5|TRBD1
CASNYRGLDQPQHF
TGTGCCAGCAACTACAGGGGGCTCGATCAGCCCCAGCATTTT
>TRBV4-2|.|TRBJ1-6|.
CASSRGTHSPLHF
TGTGCCAGCAGCCGCGGGACCCATTCACCCCTCCACTTT
>TRBV20-1|.|TRBJ2-5|TRBD1
CSATDRGAVETQYF
TGCAGTGCTACAGACAGGGGGGCCGTGGAGACCCAGTACTTC
>TRBV5-4|few|TRBJ2-5|.
CASSLAPGGKETQYF
TGTGCCAGCAGCTTGGCACCAGGGGGGAAGGAGACCCAGTACTTC
>TRBV29-1|many|TRBJ2-2|.
CSGSRVAGELFF
TGCAGCGGCTCAAGGGTGGCCGGGGAGCTGTTTTTT
>TRBV4-1|many|TRBJ1-2|.
CASSSESRGYTF
TGCGCCAGCAGCTCCGAGAGCAGGGGCTACACCTTC
>TRBV6-5|.|TRBJ1-2|.
CASRGGRELNYGYTF
TGTGCCAGCAGGGGAGGCAGAGAACTAAACTATGGCTACACCTTC
>TRBV7-2|.|TRBJ2-7|.
CASSPRGRDEQYF
TGTGCCAGCAGCCCGCGCGGGCGCGACGAGCAGTACTTC
>TRBV6-4|.|TRBJ2-3|.
CASSDGGSTDTQYF
TGTGCCAGCAGTGATGGGGGAAGCACAGATACGCAGTATTTT